The clone carrying this TCR beta chain was observed a handful of times. Its matching antigen is unknown. H&E slides confirmed each diagnosis, reviewed by two pathologists independently. The CDR3 spans 14 residues. The germline V gene has CDR1 SGHTS and CDR2 YDEGEE. Trimming cost V 2 bases and J 9 bases; bases outside gene matches: 8. Libraries were prepared by immunoSEQ multiplex PCR; TCRdb keeps only in-frame clonotypes and omits some of them. The sample holds tens of thousands of clones, less than 85% seen once. These data originate in a study of immune evolution from preneoplasia to lung adenocarcinoma. Study results and caveats: Clonality was highest in normal lung, lower in later-stage lesions apparently. Top clone frequencies peaked in normal lung, apparently declining through invasive adenocarcinoma. Compared with EGFR-mutant or double wild-type lesions, KRAS-mutant nodules were more clonal.

Input material: FFPE invasive lung adenocarcinoma tissue. The chain uses TRBV5-8 and TRBJ2-1; 7 bases align to TRBD2. The clonotype comes from a person aged 55 to 75 with lung adenocarcinoma. The CDR3 DNA sequence: TGTGCCAGCAGCTTCGCTGGGGGAGGGAGTGAGCAGTTCTTC. This gives the protein CASSFAGGGSEQFF.